The clone carrying this T cell receptor beta chain was seen only a few times. This sample is drawn from a study of STAT5B mutations in CD4+ large granular lymphocyte leukemia. Data came from immunoSEQ multiplex PCR; TCRdb stores just in-frame clones and leaves some out. Here the sample spans fewer than 35,000 clones, more than 70% being singletons. The CDR3 is 15 amino acids. V shed 4 bases and J 2 bases; nucleotides not matched to a gene: 7. Germline V gene lookup returns CDR1 LNHDA and CDR2 SQIVND (reference sequence). The chain couples TRBV19 to TRBJ2-7, with 8 bases aligning to TRBD1. Sequenced material: CD4+ T cells from blood buffy coats. The source is a human donor in good health. The DNA of the CDR3 is TGTGCCAGTAGTAAGTTAACAGGGGGGACCTACGAGCAGTACTTC. Translated: CASSKLTGGTYEQYF.